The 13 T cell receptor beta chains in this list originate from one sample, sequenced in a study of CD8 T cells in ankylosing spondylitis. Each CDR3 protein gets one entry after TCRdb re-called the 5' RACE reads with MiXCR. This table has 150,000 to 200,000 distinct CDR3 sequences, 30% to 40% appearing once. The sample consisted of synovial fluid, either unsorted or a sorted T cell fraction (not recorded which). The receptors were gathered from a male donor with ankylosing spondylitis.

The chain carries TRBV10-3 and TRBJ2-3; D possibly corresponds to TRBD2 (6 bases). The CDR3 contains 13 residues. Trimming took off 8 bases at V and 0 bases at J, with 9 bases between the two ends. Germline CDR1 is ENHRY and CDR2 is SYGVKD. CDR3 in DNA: TGTGCCATCCAAAGCGGGAGCACAGATACGCAGTATTTT. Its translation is CAIQSGSTDTQYF.

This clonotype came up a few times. DNA of the CDR3: TGTGCCAGCATCCCTAGGGGGAGCACGTCCTACGAGCAGTACTTC. Amino acid sequence: CASIPRGSTSYEQYF. The chain uses TRBV6-2 or TRBV6-3 and TRBJ2-7, with TRBD1 as a possible D gene (6 bases). The length of the CDR3 is 15 residues. Germline V CDR1 and CDR2: MNHEY, SVGEGT. Trimming removed 7 bases from V and 1 base from J, with 17 bases in between.

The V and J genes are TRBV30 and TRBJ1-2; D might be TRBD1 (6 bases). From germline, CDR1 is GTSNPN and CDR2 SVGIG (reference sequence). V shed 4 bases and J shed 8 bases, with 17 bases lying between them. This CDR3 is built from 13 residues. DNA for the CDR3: TGTGCCTGGACCCTTGCAGGGGTAGGAGGCTACACCTTC. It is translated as CAWTLAGVGGYTF. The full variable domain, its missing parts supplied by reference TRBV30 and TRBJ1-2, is SQTIHQWPATLVQPVGSPLSLECTVEGTSNPNLYWYRQAAGRGLQLLFYSVGIGQISSEVPQNLSASRPQDRQFILSSKKLLLSDSGFYLCAWTLAGVGGYTFGSGTRLTVV.

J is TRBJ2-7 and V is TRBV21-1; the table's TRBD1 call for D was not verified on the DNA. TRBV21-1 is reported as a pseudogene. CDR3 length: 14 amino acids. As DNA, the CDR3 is TGTGCCAAGACAGGGACCGATCAGAGCTACGAGCAGTACTTC. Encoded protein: CAKTGTDQSYEQYF.

The CDR3 DNA reads TGTGCCAGCAGCTTTCGGGACGGACAAGAGACCCAGTACTTC. This translates into CASSFRDGQETQYF. J is TRBJ2-5 and V is TRBV5-6; perhaps D is TRBD1 or TRBD2 (5 bases each). V was trimmed by 2 bases and J by 2 bases, leaving 10 bases between them. This CDR3 has 14 residues. Germline assignment: CDR1 SGHDT and CDR2 YYEEEE.

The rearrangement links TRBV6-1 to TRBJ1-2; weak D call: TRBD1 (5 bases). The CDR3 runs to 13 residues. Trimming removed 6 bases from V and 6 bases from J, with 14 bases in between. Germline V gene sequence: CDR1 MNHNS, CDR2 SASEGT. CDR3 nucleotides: TGTGCCAGCAGGGATGGGACGTATGATGGCTACACCTTC. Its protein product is CASRDGTYDGYTF.

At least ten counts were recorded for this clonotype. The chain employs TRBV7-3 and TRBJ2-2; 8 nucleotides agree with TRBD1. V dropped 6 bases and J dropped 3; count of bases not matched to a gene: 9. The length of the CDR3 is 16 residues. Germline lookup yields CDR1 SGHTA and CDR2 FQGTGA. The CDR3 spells CASSSTGGAYTGELFF. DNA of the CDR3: TGTGCCAGCAGTTCCACAGGGGGTGCGTACACCGGGGAGCTGTTTTTT. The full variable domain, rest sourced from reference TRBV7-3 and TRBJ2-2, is GAGVSQTPSNKVTEKGKYVELRCDPISGHTALYWYRQSLGQGPEFLIYFQGTGAADDSGLPNDRFFAVRPEGSVSTLKIQRTERGDSAVYLCASSSTGGAYTGELFFGEGSRLTVL.

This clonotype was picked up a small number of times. The CDR3 DNA reads TGTGCCAGCAGCTTAGGCCCCAACAAGGGAGGAAAGTCCTACGAGCAGTACTTC. Its translation: CASSLGPNKGGKSYEQYF. V usage is TRBV11-1 and J usage is TRBJ2-7; tentative D call: TRBD2 (6 bases). Trimming cost V 1 base and J 1 base, with 20 bases left between them. The length of the CDR3 is 18 residues. Germline loops: CDR1 SGHAT, CDR2 FQDESV (reference sequence).

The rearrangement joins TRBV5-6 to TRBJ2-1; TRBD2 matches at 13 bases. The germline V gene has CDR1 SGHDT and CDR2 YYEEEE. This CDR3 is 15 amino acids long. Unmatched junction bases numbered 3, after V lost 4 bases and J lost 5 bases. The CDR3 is CASSVGLAGNNEQFF. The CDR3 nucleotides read TGTGCCAGCAGCGTGGGACTAGCGGGGAACAATGAGCAGTTCTTC.

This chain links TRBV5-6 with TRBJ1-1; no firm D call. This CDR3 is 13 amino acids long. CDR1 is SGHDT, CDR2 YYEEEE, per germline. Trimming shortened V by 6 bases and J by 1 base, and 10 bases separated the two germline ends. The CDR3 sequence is CASTRYENTEAFF. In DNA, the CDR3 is TGTGCCAGCACCCGTTACGAGAACACTGAAGCTTTCTTT. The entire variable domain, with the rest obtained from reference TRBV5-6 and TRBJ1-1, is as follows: DAGVTQSPTHLIKTRGQQVTLRCSPKSGHDTVSWYQQALGQGPQFIFQYYEEEERQRGNFPDRFSGHQFPNYSSELNVNALLLGDSALYLCASTRYENTEAFFGQGTRLTVV.

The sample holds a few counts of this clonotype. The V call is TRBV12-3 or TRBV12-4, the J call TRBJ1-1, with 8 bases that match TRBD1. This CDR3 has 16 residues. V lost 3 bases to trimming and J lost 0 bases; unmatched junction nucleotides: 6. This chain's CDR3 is CASSFGQGTLNTEAFF. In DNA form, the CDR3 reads TGTGCCAGCAGTTTTGGACAGGGAACTTTGAACACTGAAGCTTTCTTT.

CDR3 region: CASSQEETLYTEAFF. The CDR3 region has the DNA TGCGCCAGCAGCCAAGAGGAGACATTGTACACTGAAGCTTTCTTT. This rearrangement joins TRBV4-1 to TRBJ1-1; no reliable D call. V was shortened by 0 bases and J by 3 bases, with 11 bases between the two germline ends. The CDR3 has 15 amino acids. Germline CDR1 is MGHRA and CDR2 is YSYEKL.

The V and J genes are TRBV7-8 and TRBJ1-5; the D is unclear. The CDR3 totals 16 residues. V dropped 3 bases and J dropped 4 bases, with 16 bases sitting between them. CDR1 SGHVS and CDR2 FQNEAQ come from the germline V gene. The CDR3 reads CASSFGELGGNQPQHF. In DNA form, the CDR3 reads TGTGCCAGCAGCTTTGGCGAATTGGGCGGTAATCAGCCCCAGCATTTT.